The clone carrying this TCR beta chain has just a few counts. RNA transcripts yielded amplified TCR beta CDR3 regions. Amplification began with first-round RT-PCR using HTBI primers, then second-round multiplex PCR was performed. TCRdb redid the calling of the multiplex PCR reads with MiXCR, one entry per CDR3 protein. The top ten clones hold more than 9.5% of a sample with around 1,200,000 distinct CDR3 sequences, about 35% of them seen once. There are 12 residues in the CDR3. V was cut by 3 bases and J by 12 bases, with 15 bases left in between. Germline CDR1 and CDR2: WNHNN and SYGVQD (reference sequence). This specimen belongs to a study of Graves' ophthalmopathy and Graves' hyperthyroidism. Whole-study context: Ophthalmopathy absent within 18 months of follow-up marked hyperthyroidism as stable.

The sequencing sample was made of peripheral blood or thyroid tissue (not recorded which). This receptor was taken from an adult man with Graves' hyperthyroidism. V is TRBV10-1 and J is TRBJ2-7, with D hard to call. The CDR3, as DNA: TGCGCCAGCAGTGATCTGACGGTAGGGTTGTACTTC. Protein sequence: CASSDLTVGLYF.